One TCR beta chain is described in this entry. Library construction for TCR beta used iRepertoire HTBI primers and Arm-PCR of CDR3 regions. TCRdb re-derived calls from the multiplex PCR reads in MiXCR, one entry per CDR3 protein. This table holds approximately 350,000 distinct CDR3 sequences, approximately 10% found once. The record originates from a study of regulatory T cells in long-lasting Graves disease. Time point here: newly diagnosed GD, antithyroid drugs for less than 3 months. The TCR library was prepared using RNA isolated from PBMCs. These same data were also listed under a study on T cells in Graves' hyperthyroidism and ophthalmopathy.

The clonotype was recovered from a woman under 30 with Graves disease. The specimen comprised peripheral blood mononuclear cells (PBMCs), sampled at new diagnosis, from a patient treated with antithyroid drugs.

In nucleotides, the CDR3 is TGTGCCACCAGTGACGCGACAGGTGGAGGCAATCAGCCCCAGCATTTT. Its protein is CATSDATGGGNQPQHF. The chain couples TRBV24-1 to TRBJ1-5; a possible D gene is TRBD1 (6 bases). Trimming took off 4 bases at V and 2 bases at J, with 14 bases between the two ends. This CDR3 is built from 16 residues. Germline lookup yields CDR1 KGHDR and CDR2 SFDVKD.